Shown below are 29 T cell receptor beta chains from a single sample sequenced in a study of regulatory T cells in long-lasting Graves disease. Construction of TCR beta libraries relied on iRepertoire HTBI primers and on Arm-PCR targeting CDR3 regions. In TCRdb, the multiplex PCR reads were re-called with MiXCR into one record per CDR3 protein. The data contain approximately 500,000 distinct CDR3 sequences, 20% to 25% of them singletons. As for time point: persistent/refractory GD, antithyroid drugs over 5 years with positive TRAb. Preparation of the TCR library used RNA extracted from PBMCs. This material consisted of peripheral blood mononuclear cells (PBMCs), taken when the disease was refractory, from a patient treated with antithyroid drugs. Every receptor here comes from a female donor with Graves disease.

This clonotype has more than one count but fewer than ten. This chain links TRBV7-3 with TRBJ2-7; tentative D call: TRBD1 (7 bases). The V gene lost 4 bases and the J gene lost 5 bases, with 12 bases spanning the gap. CDR1 and CDR2 from the germline V gene are SGHTA and FQGTGA. The CDR3 spans 13 residues. The CDR3 DNA reads as TGTGCCAGCAGCTCAACAGGGGAGGACGAGCAGTACTTC. The encoded protein is CASSSTGEDEQYF.

This clonotype was picked up a small number of times. The CDR3 is CASSPGQAFYEQYF. CDR3 nucleotides: TGTGCCAGCAGCCCGGGACAGGCCTTTTACGAGCAGTACTTC. The chain joins TRBV7-2 to TRBJ2-7; TRBD1 matches at 8 bases. The CDR3 has 14 residues. Germline V lookup: CDR1 SGHTA, CDR2 FQGNSA. The V gene end was trimmed by 5 bases and the J gene end by 4 bases; junction bases not matched to a gene: 7.

This clonotype turned up a few times. This chain connects TRBV20-1 to TRBJ2-7; perhaps TRBD1 as D (7 bases). CDR1 is DFQATT and CDR2 is SNEGSKA in the germline V gene (reference sequence). This CDR3 comprises 12 residues. CDR3 loop: CSCRGVGYEQYF. The DNA of the CDR3 is TGCAGCTGCAGGGGGGTCGGATACGAGCAGTACTTC.

This clonotype occurred a few times. The gene calls are TRBV7-2 and TRBJ1-1; weak D call: TRBD1 (5 bases). The V end lost 5 bases, the J end lost 0 bases, and 16 bases lay between the germline ends. This CDR3 comprises 16 residues. Germline V gives CDR1 SGHTA, CDR2 FQGNSA. CDR3 amino acids: CASSPLRGPLNTEAFF. Written as DNA, the CDR3 is TGTGCCAGCAGCCCGCTTAGGGGACCGTTGAACACTGAAGCTTTCTTT.

The table lists this clonotype with many counts. The chain employs TRBV12-5 and TRBJ1-1; a possible D gene is TRBD1 (5 bases). The CDR3 consists of 17 residues. Between the trimmed V and J ends, which lost 7 bases and 4 bases, there was a span of 25 bases. Germline V gene data show CDR1 as LGHNT and CDR2 as FRNRAP. CDR3 coding DNA: TGTGCTAGTGTTCCGAGAGCCGGGCACGACGGGGGCACTGAAGCTTTCTTT. Translated, it gives CASVPRAGHDGGTEAFF.

In its sample, this clonotype was seen many times. J is TRBJ1-1 and V is TRBV12-3 or TRBV12-4, with TRBD1 identical over 7 bases. The junction had 9 bases not matched to a gene; V was cut back by 5 bases and J by 3 bases. This CDR3 has 15 residues. The CDR3 region is CASSTEQGTDTEAFF. CDR3 coding DNA: TGTGCCAGCAGTACGGAACAGGGGACCGACACTGAAGCTTTCTTT.

The sample holds many counts of this clonotype. This chain joins TRBV20-1 and TRBJ1-5; D is unclear. Per the germline V gene, CDR1 is DFQATT and CDR2 is SNEGSKA (reference sequence). The CDR3 is 14 amino acids. The germline V and J ends were trimmed by 3 bases and 1 base, with 10 bases remaining between them. The CDR3 DNA is TGCAGTGCTAGGCCCCGCGGGAGCAATCAGCCCCAGCATTTT. It encodes CSARPRGSNQPQHF.

Many counts were recorded for this clonotype. The chain combines TRBV28 with TRBJ2-7; 7 bases agree with TRBD1. Germline loops: CDR1 MDHEN, CDR2 SYDVKM. The CDR3 loop spans 18 amino acids. V dropped 4 bases and J dropped 3; count of bases not matched to a gene: 18. CDR3: CASSSLTGTGIGVYEQYF. The CDR3 region has the DNA TGTGCCAGCAGTTCCCTGACAGGGACGGGAATAGGAGTCTACGAGCAGTACTTC.

The sample holds many counts of this clonotype. The chain has TRBV28 and TRBJ2-7; D is perhaps TRBD2 (5 bases). The CDR3 is 12 amino acids. V lost 2 bases, J lost 9 bases, and 11 bases lay in between. Germline V gene data show CDR1 as MDHEN and CDR2 as SYDVKM. CDR3 DNA: TGTGCCAGCAGTTTAAAGGCGGACTTGCAGTACTTC. Protein: CASSLKADLQYF.

This clonotype was detected ten times or more. J is TRBJ1-5 and V is TRBV6-1; 7 positions match TRBD1. Per germline, CDR1 MNHNS and CDR2 SASEGT. The J segment lost 6 bases and the V segment lost 7 bases, leaving 9 bases of the junction unmatched. The CDR3 runs 14 residues. CDR3 bases: TGTGCCAGCACCGACAGGACAGGCGGTCAGCCCCAGCATTTT. It codes for CASTDRTGGQPQHF.

Many counts were recorded for this clonotype. This rearrangement joins TRBV20-1 to TRBJ2-4; D remains unclear. The CDR3 length is 16 residues. Trimming pared 5 bases from V and 1 base from J, leaving 18 bases between. CDR1 is DFQATT, CDR2 SNEGSKA, per germline (reference sequence). CDR3 DNA: TGCAGTGCTCCCCCCACTACGGATGGGGCCAAAAACATTCAGTACTTC. This gives the protein CSAPPTTDGAKNIQYF.

CDR3 sequence: CASSQTSPGLAVLYEQYF. In DNA, the CDR3 is TGTGCCAGCAGCCAAACAAGCCCGGGACTAGCGGTTCTATACGAGCAGTACTTC. The J gene is TRBJ2-7, the V gene TRBV14; 11 positions match TRBD2. The germline V gene has CDR1 SGHDN and CDR2 FVKESK. The CDR3 covers 18 residues. The V segment lost 2 bases and the J segment 4 bases; nucleotides outside the gene matches: 13.

The table lists this clonotype with many counts. The J gene is TRBJ2-7, the V gene TRBV6-1; 7 bases match TRBD1. The germline gives CDR1 MNHNS, CDR2 SASEGT. V was pared by 6 bases and J by 7 bases, with 21 bases of the junction left unmatched. The CDR3 runs 17 residues. CDR3 sequence: CASRSRQGVGSSREQYF. CDR3 DNA sequence: TGTGCCAGCAGATCCAGACAGGGTGTTGGCAGCAGCAGGGAGCAGTACTTC.

This clonotype was seen at least ten times. This chain connects TRBV11-2 to TRBJ2-5; D call uncertain. The V and J ends lost 5 bases and 1 base respectively, with 14 bases between them. Germline CDR1 SGHAT, CDR2 FQNNGV. The CDR3 covers 15 residues. The CDR3 nucleotides are TGTGCCAGCAGCCCCCCCTCCAGGATCCAAGAGACCCAGTACTTC. Encoded protein: CASSPPSRIQETQYF.

This clonotype was found many times. This chain uses TRBV5-6 with TRBJ1-1; no reliable D call. The CDR3 runs to 13 residues. V was shortened by 4 bases and J by 3 bases, with 10 bases between the two germline ends. The germline V gene has CDR1 SGHDT and CDR2 YYEEEE. The CDR3 DNA sequence: TGTGCCAGCAGCCCGCGGTTGGACACTGAAGCTTTCTTT. This codes for CASSPRLDTEAFF.

This clonotype was recorded at least ten times. The chain recombines TRBV6-5 with TRBJ1-2; TRBD1 matches 10 bases. Germline CDR1 reads MNHEY; CDR2 reads SVGAGI. The V gene end was trimmed by 4 bases and the J gene end by 4 bases; junction bases not matched to a gene: 6. The CDR3 runs 15 residues. The DNA for the CDR3 is TGTGCCAGCAGTTCCGGGACAGGGGATTCCTATGGCTACACCTTC. This translates into CASSSGTGDSYGYTF.

This clonotype was seen ten or more times. Its ends do not fully match the called genes, so a read error is possible. The V gene is TRBV11-2, the J gene TRBJ1-2; D perhaps matches TRBD1 (5 bases). This CDR3 is 15 amino acids long. From germline, CDR1 is SGHAT and CDR2 FQNNGV. DNA of the CDR3: TGTGCCAGCAGCCCCCGACAGTATCCTAATTATGGCTACACCTTC. It codes for CASSPRQYPNYGYTF.

This clonotype was observed a few times. The chain employs TRBV30 and TRBJ2-2; maybe TRBD2 (5 bases). This CDR3 contains 15 residues. V gave up 3 bases and J gave up 1 base, with 12 bases separating them. Germline CDR1 is GTSNPN and CDR2 is SVGIG (reference sequence). CDR3 sequence reads: CAWRRSGVNTGELFF. CDR3 in DNA: TGTGCCTGGAGGAGGTCCGGGGTGAACACCGGGGAGCTGTTTTTT.

This clonotype was seen repeatedly, ten times or more. The chain joins TRBV2 to TRBJ1-2; the match to TRBD1 covers 10 bases. In germline, CDR1 is SNHLY, CDR2 FYNNEI. The V and J ends lost 9 bases and 3 bases, in that order; junction bases with no gene match: 4. This CDR3 spans 13 amino acids. Here the CDR3 DNA reads TGTGCCAGACGGACAGGGGGGGACTATGGCTACACCTTC. Translating gives CARRTGGDYGYTF.

V is TRBV4-2 and J is TRBJ1-1; the match to TRBD1 covers 9 bases. Trimming took 4 bases from V and 3 from J; bases not matched to a gene: 9. Looked up from germline, CDR1 is LGHNA and CDR2 is YNFKEQ. This CDR3 has 16 residues. The CDR3 DNA sequence: TGTGCCAGCAGCCTACCGGGACGACAGGGGGACACTGAAGCTTTCTTT. It yields the protein CASSLPGRQGDTEAFF.

In regard to this clonotype: A clone one base away is much larger, so this may be a read error. This chain joins TRBV3-1 and TRBJ1-2, with no clear D. This CDR3 has 13 residues. Looked up from germline, CDR1 is LGHDT and CDR2 is YNNKEL (reference sequence). CDR3 amino acids: CASSHRTDYGYAF. The CDR3 region has the DNA TGTGCCAGCAGCCACCGGACGGATTATGGCTACGCCTTC. Combining the CDR3 with reference TRBV3-1 and TRBJ1-2 gives the whole variable domain DTAVSQTPKYLVTQMGNDKSIKCEQNLGHDTMYWYKQDSKKFLKIMFSYNNKELIINETVPNRFSPKSPDKAHLNLHINSLELGDSAVYFCASSHRTDYGYAFGSGTRLTVV.

In this sample, this clonotype turned up many times. Here the CDR3 reads CASSRVSGFNPYF. As DNA, the CDR3 is TGTGCCAGCAGCCGGGTCTCTGGCTTCAATCCGTACTTC. The gene calls are TRBV6-1 and TRBJ2-7; D uncertain. This CDR3 contains 13 residues. V lost 6 bases and J lost 12, with 21 bases in between. CDR1 and CDR2 from the germline V gene are MNHNS and SASEGT.

Many counts were recorded for this clonotype. The J gene is TRBJ1-1, the V gene TRBV12-3 or TRBV12-4; a weak D match, TRBD1 (6 bases). V gave up 5 bases and J gave up 4 bases, with 8 bases separating them. CDR3 length: 12 amino acids. CDR3 coding DNA: TGTGCCAGCAGTCCGACAGGCACTGAAGCTTTCTTT. Translated, it gives CASSPTGTEAFF.

This clonotype has more than one count but fewer than ten. The rearrangement uses TRBV15 and TRBJ2-2, with 8 bases matching TRBD2. V gave up 0 bases and J gave up 1 base; unmatched junction bases: 1. The CDR3 extends over 16 amino acids. Per the germline V gene, CDR1 is LNHNV and CDR2 is YYDKDF (reference sequence). DNA of the CDR3: TGTGCCACCAGCAGAGAACTAGCGGTGAACACCGGGGAGCTGTTTTTT. Protein product: CATSRELAVNTGELFF.

The CDR3 DNA reads TGTGCCAGTACTTCCCATGGGGCTAATTCACCCCTCCACTTT. Its protein product is CASTSHGANSPLHF. The V and J genes are TRBV19 and TRBJ1-6; possible D gene TRBD1, 5 bases. Germline V gene data show CDR1 as LNHDA and CDR2 as SQIVND (reference sequence). CDR3 size: 14 residues. V lost 7 bases and J 6 bases, leaving 13 bases between the germline ends. The variable domain in full, completed from reference TRBV19 and TRBJ1-6, reads DGGITQSPKYLFRKEGQNVTLSCEQNLNHDAMYWYRQDPGQGLRLIYYSQIVNDFQKGDIAEGYSVSREKKESFPLTVTSAQKNPTAFYLCASTSHGANSPLHFGNGTRLTVT.

The rearrangement links TRBV6-1 to TRBJ1-2; no reliable D call. The CDR3 totals 13 residues. Germline V gene data show CDR1 as MNHNS and CDR2 as SASEGT. Trimming took 6 bases from V and 1 from J, leaving 9 bases between them. The CDR3 DNA sequence: TGTGCCAGCAGGAGACGAGGTAACTATGGCTACACCTTC. Translated: CASRRRGNYGYTF.

There are many counts of this clonotype. The chain links TRBV12-3 or TRBV12-4 to TRBJ2-7; D possibly corresponds to TRBD1 (6 bases). The CDR3 loop spans 13 amino acids. Trimming cost V 4 bases and J 4 bases, with 11 bases left between them. The CDR3 loop reads CASSWGTRYEQYF. DNA of the CDR3: TGTGCCAGCAGTTGGGGGACACGTTACGAGCAGTACTTC.

In this sample, this clonotype turned up many times. V gene TRBV12-3 or TRBV12-4 combines with J gene TRBJ1-6, with D unclear. With 5 bases removed from V and 13 bases from J, the gap between germline ends came to 9 bases. The CDR3 has 11 residues. The CDR3 DNA follows: TGTGCCAGCAGTCTCGGGCCGCCCCTCCACTTT. This gives the protein CASSLGPPLHF.

The chain combines TRBV4-1 with TRBJ2-1; TRBD2 aligns across 8 bases. The CDR3 runs to 16 residues. The J segment lost 3 bases and the V segment lost 1 base, leaving 5 bases of the junction unmatched. Germline CDR1 reads MGHRA; CDR2 reads YSYEKL. The DNA of the CDR3 is TGCGCCAGCAGCCAAGGAGCGGGAGAGATCTACAATGAGCAGTTCTTC. Its translation: CASSQGAGEIYNEQFF.